This T cell receptor (beta chain) derives from a study of blood T cells in healthy people across ages. Regarding the study as a whole: Estimates of total diversity, which came from one million sequenced T cells, were considered to be underestimates.

This clonotype turned up a few times. Antigen unknown. Together with a sample-barcoded 5' primer, a J-beta primer mix was included in a second PCR lasting about 6 to 11 cycles. TCRdb analysed the 5' RACE reads with MiXCR anew, one entry per CDR3 protein. The sample carries around 1,800,000 distinct CDR3 sequences, about 39% recorded once. This CDR3 contains 16 residues. The germline V gene encodes CDR1 MNHEY and CDR2 SVGEGT. Trimming shortened V by 0 bases and J by 8 bases, and 19 bases separated the two germline ends. The sequenced sample consisted of blood. The clonotype was recovered from a human donor in good health. This chain links TRBV6-2 or TRBV6-3 with TRBJ1-1, with D unclear. CDR3: CASSYSIAGRPPEAFF. DNA of the CDR3: TGTGCCAGCAGTTACTCGATAGCGGGGAGGCCTCCAGAAGCTTTCTTT.